This entry describes one TCR beta chain. Its antigen is unidentified. The CDR3 sequence is 10 residues long. Germline loops: CDR1 MDHEN, CDR2 SYDVKM. V gave up 6 bases and J gave up 9 bases, with 5 bases separating them. These data come from a study of T cells in narcolepsy. At the level of the study: Healthy controls were enrolled alongside patients with narcolepsy type 1 or type 2.

Assay: immunoSEQ multiplex PCR; the TCRdb copy retains only in-frame clones and omits some. The data show about 35,000 clones, 65% to 85% seen once. Findings of the study overall: In some patient and control memory CD4+ samples, autoreactive clones were absent. HCRT-specific and TRIB2-specific autoreactive clonotypes appeared among same-patient CSF and blood CD4+ clonotypes.

This clonotype was obtained from a human donor in good health. The chain employs TRBV28 and TRBJ2-2; D remains ambiguous. Sequenced: memory (CD45RA-) CD4+ T cells from blood. CDR3 sequence: CASRGRELFF. The CDR3 nucleotides are TGTGCCAGCAGAGGCCGGGAGCTGTTTTTT.